This T cell receptor (beta chain) emerged from a study of blood T cell repertoires in COVID-19. In the study overall: PBMCs, B-cell-depleted T cells, or T cells provided the cDNA or gDNA that made up the material.

Cohort placement rested on clinical history that participants reported themselves. In the source study's methods: It was from reference gene primer amplification that nucleated cell counts were estimated. Clones were read by immunoSEQ multiplex PCR, and TCRdb kept only the in-frame ones, dropping some. That table gives V, J and clone size, and the DNA gave D and trimming. The sample carries approximately 470,000 clones, 87% recorded once. This CDR3 comprises 15 residues. CDR1 and CDR2 from the germline V gene are SGHAT and FQNNGV. J gave up 4 bases and V 6 bases, and 4 bases lay outside the gene matches.

The TCR originated in a young woman who had recovered from COVID-19. The sample comprised PBMCs or T cells enriched from blood (not recorded which). The chain recombines TRBV11-2 with TRBJ2-1; 12 positions agree with TRBD2. CDR3 sequence (DNA): TGTGCCAGCAGGCGTACTAGCGGGGGGTACAATGAGCAGTTCTTC. Translated, it gives CASRRTSGGYNEQFF.